What follows are 27 T cell receptor beta chains derived from one specimen sequenced in a study of cytomegalovirus exposure and HLA in healthy donors. Generated by immunoSEQ multiplex PCR, the TCRdb table keeps only in-frame clones and is missing some. The data show 200,000 to 300,000 clones, about 88% seen once. The specimen sequenced was PBMCs. The receptors here all came from a man between 18 and 29 years old in good health and CMV-seropositive.

The chain employs TRBV7-2 and TRBJ2-3; D gene unclear. In germline, CDR1 is SGHTA, CDR2 FQGNSA. There are 11 residues in the CDR3. V was clipped by 1 base and J by 6 bases, with 2 bases between them. The CDR3 DNA sequence: TGTGCCAGCAGCTTAGTTGATACGCAGTATTTT. Translated: CASSLVDTQYF. Filled out from reference TRBV7-2 and TRBJ2-3, the complete variable domain reads GAGVSQSPSNKVTEKGKDVELRCDPISGHTALYWYRQSLGQGLEFLIYFQGNSAPDKSGLPSDRFSAERTGGSVSTLTIQRTQQEDSAVYLCASSLVDTQYFGPGTRLTVL.

The V gene is TRBV4-1, the J gene TRBJ2-7, with TRBD1 identical over 10 bases. CDR3 length: 14 residues. The V segment lost 5 bases and the J segment 6 bases; nucleotides outside the gene matches: 7. CDR1 is MGHRA and CDR2 is YSYEKL in the germline V gene. The CDR3 region is CASSNRDRGGEQYF. CDR3 sequence (DNA): TGCGCCAGCAGCAACCGGGACAGGGGAGGCGAGCAGTACTTC.

The rearrangement joins TRBV6-1 to TRBJ2-3; the match to TRBD2 covers 9 bases. CDR1 is MNHNS and CDR2 is SASEGT in the germline V gene. The CDR3 runs 18 residues. V shed 2 bases, J shed 1 base, and the junction held 10 bases outside the gene matches. Here the CDR3 reads CASSEKTSGSGGTDTQYF. CDR3 sequence (DNA): TGTGCCAGCAGTGAAAAAACTAGCGGGTCGGGTGGCACAGATACGCAGTATTTT.

The J gene is TRBJ2-3, the V gene TRBV4-1; TRBD2 aligns across 8 bases. Germline V CDR1 and CDR2: MGHRA, YSYEKL. There are 15 residues in the CDR3. J was trimmed by 1 base and V by 4 bases; bases with no gene match: 4. This chain's CDR3 is CASSLSGKGTDTQYF. The CDR3 DNA reads as TGCGCCAGCAGCCTTAGCGGGAAGGGCACAGATACGCAGTATTTT.

The J gene is TRBJ2-1, the V gene TRBV5-1; no firm D call. Trimming left V 4 bases short and J 0 bases short, with 17 bases between. Germline CDR1 and CDR2: SGHRS and YFSETQ. CDR3 size: 17 residues. The DNA of the CDR3 is TGCGCCAGCAGCACTGGACCCGTTCCCAGCTCCTACAATGAGCAGTTCTTC. Translating gives CASSTGPVPSSYNEQFF.

This rearrangement joins TRBV28 to TRBJ2-7, with 11 bases matching TRBD2. Germline V gene lookup returns CDR1 MDHEN and CDR2 SYDVKM. V lost 3 bases to trimming and J lost 2 bases; unmatched junction nucleotides: 9. This CDR3 has 17 residues. The DNA of the CDR3 is TGTGCCAGCAGTTTGGGTAGCGGGAGGGCCGGGGCCTACGAGCAGTACTTC. Encoded protein: CASSLGSGRAGAYEQYF.

V and J are TRBV6-5 and TRBJ2-7; 9 bases are a match to TRBD1. J was trimmed by 5 bases and V by 6 bases; bases with no gene match: 11. The CDR3 contains 15 residues. Germline CDR1 is MNHEY and CDR2 is SVGAGI. CDR3 in DNA: TGTGCCAGCAGGGACCCCGGGACAGGGTTGGACGAGCAGTACTTC. The encoded protein is CASRDPGTGLDEQYF.

The chain joins TRBV6-1 to TRBJ1-2, with 8 bases lining up with TRBD1. The junction had 9 bases not matched to a gene; V was cut back by 7 bases and J by 8 bases. CDR1 and CDR2 (germline): MNHNS, SASEGT. This CDR3 spans 13 amino acids. CDR3 in DNA: TGTGCCAGCATTAAGACAGGGGTTGGAGGCTACACCTTC. This translates into CASIKTGVGGYTF.

CDR3 residues: CAIRPGQGGNEQFF. CDR3 sequence (DNA): TGTGCCATCAGACCGGGACAGGGGGGAAATGAGCAGTTCTTC. J is TRBJ2-1 and V is TRBV7-9, with 11 bases that match TRBD1. Germline loops: CDR1 SEHNR, CDR2 FQNEAQ (reference sequence). V shed 10 bases, J shed 7 bases, and the junction held 9 bases outside the gene matches. This CDR3 spans 14 amino acids.

About this clone: Other DNA sequences from this sample encode an identical CDR3 as well. This chain joins TRBV27 and TRBJ2-1; D gene uncertain. Looked up from germline, CDR1 is MNHEY and CDR2 is SMNVEV (reference sequence). V was clipped by 5 bases and J by 4 bases, with 3 bases between them. The CDR3 sequence is 11 residues long. CDR3 region: CASSTYNEQFF. DNA of the CDR3: TGTGCCAGCAGTACTTACAATGAGCAGTTCTTC.

The genes are TRBV6-6 and TRBJ1-3; D is ambiguous. This CDR3 comprises 16 residues. The germline V gene has CDR1 MNHNY and CDR2 SVGAGI (reference sequence). The germline V and J ends were trimmed by 4 bases and 0 bases, with 13 bases remaining between them. The CDR3 loop reads CASSSRTVVSGNTIYF. The CDR3 DNA sequence: TGTGCCAGCAGTTCACGGACGGTGGTCTCTGGAAACACCATATATTTT.

J is TRBJ1-1 and V is TRBV6-5; possibly TRBD1 for D (5 bases). Germline CDR1 reads MNHEY; CDR2 reads SVGAGI. This CDR3 has 14 amino acids. V was cut by 6 bases and J by 5 bases, with 16 bases left in between. DNA for the CDR3: TGTGCCAGCAGACCCGCGGGGGGAGGGACTGAAGCTTTCTTT. This codes for CASRPAGGGTEAFF.

J is TRBJ2-1 and V is TRBV9; D is undetermined. The CDR3 loop spans 14 amino acids. Trimming left V 0 bases short and J 8 bases short, with 12 bases between. CDR1 is SGDLS, CDR2 YYNGEE, per germline. As DNA, the CDR3 is TGTGCCAGCAGCGTAGGGCCCTGGGCAGATGAGCAGTTCTTC. Encoded protein: CASSVGPWADEQFF.

About this clone: This same CDR3 is encoded by further DNA sequences in the sample. The genes are TRBV18 and TRBJ2-7; D gene uncertain. The V and J ends lost 3 bases and 2 bases respectively, with 8 bases between them. CDR3 size: 13 residues. Germline loops: CDR1 KGHSH, CDR2 LQKENI. The CDR3 DNA reads TGTGCCAGCTCACCTGGGCATCCCTACGAGCAGTACTTC. Amino acid sequence: CASSPGHPYEQYF. Looking up the rest from reference TRBV18 and TRBJ2-7 gives the full variable domain: NAGVMQNPRHLVRRRGQEARLRCSPMKGHSHVYWYRQLPEEGLKFMVYLQKENIIDESGMPKERFSAEFPKEGPSILRIQQVVRGDSAAYFCASSPGHPYEQYFGPGTRLTVT.

The V and J genes are TRBV4-1 and TRBJ2-7; D is ambiguous. The CDR3 extends over 15 amino acids. CDR1 and CDR2 (germline): MGHRA, YSYEKL. With 0 bases removed from V and 1 base from J, the gap between germline ends came to 10 bases. This CDR3 reads CASSQDPSPSYEQYF. The CDR3 DNA is TGCGCCAGCAGCCAAGATCCGAGCCCGTCCTACGAGCAGTACTTC.

This clone was recorded once. The rearrangement joins TRBV27 to TRBJ2-1; possibly TRBD2 for D (6 bases). The germline V gene has CDR1 MNHEY and CDR2 SMNVEV (reference sequence). CDR3 length equals 13 residues. Trimming removed 7 bases at V and 8 bases at J, with 15 bases between. The CDR3 is CASNPWGGDEQFF. CDR3 DNA: TGTGCCAGCAACCCCTGGGGAGGTGATGAGCAGTTCTTC.

The chain is built from TRBV27 and TRBJ2-7; D is possibly TRBD1 or TRBD2 (6 bases each). The V gene's germline CDR1 is MNHEY and CDR2 SMNVEV (reference sequence). This CDR3 region has 15 residues. V lost 4 bases to trimming and J lost 0 bases, with 13 bases between them. CDR3 amino acids: CASSWAGHSSYEQYF. The CDR3 DNA reads TGTGCCAGCAGTTGGGCGGGACACTCCTCCTACGAGCAGTACTTC.

The gene calls are TRBV11-3 and TRBJ2-5, with TRBD2 identical over 8 bases. The V segment lost 6 bases and the J segment 0 bases; nucleotides outside the gene matches: 12. CDR1 is SGHNT and CDR2 is YENEEA in the germline V gene. This CDR3 spans 17 amino acids. DNA for the CDR3: TGTGCCAGCAGGAGCTTACTAGCGGAGCAGTACCAAGAGACCCAGTACTTC. This translates into CASRSLLAEQYQETQYF.

This clone appeared a single time. The chain uses TRBV7-9 and TRBJ2-1; weak D call: TRBD2 (6 bases). The V end lost 5 bases, the J end lost 15 bases, and 23 bases lay between the germline ends. This CDR3 contains 14 residues. Germline values: CDR1 SEHNR, CDR2 FQNEAQ (reference sequence). This chain's CDR3 is CASSPPGEAGVLFF. Here the CDR3 DNA reads TGTGCCAGCAGCCCCCCCGGGGAGGCCGGGGTTCTGTTCTTC.

This sequence joins TRBV11-2 and TRBJ2-1; tentative D call: TRBD2 (6 bases). Germline V gene sequence: CDR1 SGHAT, CDR2 FQNNGV. V was trimmed by 4 bases and J by 7 bases, leaving 11 bases between them. The CDR3 has 13 amino acids. The CDR3 DNA reads as TGTGCCAGCAGCTCCCCAGGGAGGAATGAGCAGTTCTTC. Residues: CASSSPGRNEQFF.

The chain is built from TRBV7-2 and TRBJ2-3; no clear D. The CDR3 is made up of 16 amino acids. The germline V gene has CDR1 SGHTA and CDR2 FQGNSA. The V end lost 1 base, the J end lost 1 base, and 12 bases lay between the germline ends. The CDR3 loop is CASSLGPGRGTDTQYF. The CDR3 DNA is TGTGCCAGCAGCTTAGGGCCCGGAAGGGGCACAGATACGCAGTATTTT.

The CDR3 protein is CASSLGQTGPSSYNEQFF. CDR3 nucleotides: TGTGCCAGCAGCTTAGGTCAAACCGGGCCTAGCTCCTACAATGAGCAGTTCTTC. The V call is TRBV7-6, the J call TRBJ2-1; no definite D call. The germline CDR1 and CDR2 sequences are SGHVS and FNYEAQ. V was pared by 1 base and J by 0 bases, with 16 bases between. This CDR3 spans 18 amino acids.

V and J are TRBV4-1 and TRBJ2-3, with 11 bases identical to TRBD2. The germline V gene encodes CDR1 MGHRA and CDR2 YSYEKL. This CDR3 spans 16 amino acids. With V trimmed by 2 bases and J by 3 bases, 4 bases remained unmatched. The CDR3 is CASSQRVAGGTDTQYF. CDR3 DNA: TGCGCCAGCAGCCAAAGGGTAGCGGGAGGGACAGATACGCAGTATTTT.

V gene TRBV28 combines with J gene TRBJ2-1, with 10 positions matching TRBD2. The V and J ends lost 5 bases and 6 bases, in that order; junction bases with no gene match: 7. This CDR3 has 15 residues. Germline V gives CDR1 MDHEN, CDR2 SYDVKM. The CDR3 coding sequence is TGTGCCAGCAGTAAGGGACTAGCGCGGGGCAATGAGCAGTTCTTC. This encodes CASSKGLARGNEQFF.

This clone has only one observation. The rearrangement joins TRBV18 to TRBJ2-1, with 11 bases lining up with TRBD2. This CDR3 is built from 15 residues. Trimming took 5 bases from V and 2 from J; bases not matched to a gene: 2. The germline V gene encodes CDR1 KGHSH and CDR2 LQKENI. The CDR3 here is CASSMTSGAYNEQFF. CDR3 nucleotides: TGTGCCAGCTCAATGACTAGCGGGGCCTACAATGAGCAGTTCTTC.

This clone has just one count. The J gene is TRBJ2-2, the V gene TRBV9, with D possibly matching TRBD1 (6 bases). Germline CDR1 SGDLS, CDR2 YYNGEE. V dropped 3 bases and J dropped 3 bases, with 9 bases sitting between them. This CDR3 comprises 14 residues. CDR3 sequence reads: CASSEQGHTGELFF. CDR3 in DNA: TGTGCCAGCAGCGAACAGGGTCACACCGGGGAGCTGTTTTTT.

This clone was seen only once. The chain employs TRBV9 and TRBJ1-1; 7 positions agree with TRBD1. With 3 bases clipped from V and 1 base from J, the junction kept 6 bases outside the gene matches. Germline V gene data show CDR1 as SGDLS and CDR2 as YYNGEE. The CDR3 is 15 amino acids. DNA of the CDR3: TGTGCCAGCAGCGACCGGACAGGACCGAACACTGAAGCTTTCTTT. This encodes CASSDRTGPNTEAFF.